This is a list of T cell receptor beta chains from one sample in a study of blood T cell repertoires in COVID-19. The assay was immunoSEQ multiplex PCR, and TCRdb's table has in-frame clones only and misses some. The sample has 100,000 to 120,000 clones; 75% to 90% are singletons. What was sequenced was peripheral blood. These receptors were taken from a woman aged 40 to 50 with acute or convalescent COVID-19. Each CDR3 is given with its conserved first and last residue. The order of the fields is V gene, CDR3 protein.

v_call: TRBV6-4; cdr3_aa: CASSGTSNNEQFF
v_call: TRBV24-1; cdr3_aa: CATSDPNPSPFF
v_call: TRBV19; cdr3_aa: CASRTGDEQYF
v_call: TRBV7-3; cdr3_aa: CASSLAGASYNEQFF
v_call: TRBV14; cdr3_aa: CASSLKITSGDNEQFF
v_call: TRBV12-5; cdr3_aa: CASGKDRSTDTQYF
v_call: TRBV12-3/TRBV12-4; cdr3_aa: CASSGDSTYEQYF
v_call: TRBV27; cdr3_aa: CASSPGTHYTGELFF
v_call: TRBV30; cdr3_aa: CAGSQGSYGYTF
v_call: TRBV3-1/TRBV3-2; cdr3_aa: CASSLISAGKTQYF
v_call: TRBV27; cdr3_aa: CASSVSAGPDYEQYF
v_call: TRBV7-2; cdr3_aa: CASSLATFSYEQYF
v_call: TRBV4-2; cdr3_aa: CASSHGGPTDTQYF
v_call: TRBV9; cdr3_aa: CASSVGGGGTTDTQYF
v_call: TRBV9; cdr3_aa: CASSVLAGGPSSYNEQFF
v_call: TRBV5-4; cdr3_aa: CASSSHPDTGAEGVAFF
v_call: TRBV11-2; cdr3_aa: CASRLRAGVNTGELFF
v_call: TRBV23-1; cdr3_aa: CASSHATGSNNSPLHF
v_call: TRBV10-3; cdr3_aa: CAISGDPYEQYF
v_call: TRBV7-3; cdr3_aa: CASSLNPTGDTGELFF